This TCR beta chain was captured by sequencing in a study of cytomegalovirus exposure and HLA in healthy donors. Germline V CDR1 and CDR2: SGHTA, FQGNSA. This CDR3 comprises 15 residues. V trimming: 1 base; J trimming: 0 bases; junction bases outside the gene matches: 3. Study-wide points: In an earlier analysis, productive rearrangement rates for most beta V segments clustered near 87% or 30%. Follow-up analysis seemed to connect common viral pathogens with several of the most significant clusters identified. Reportedly, fewer N-insertions than the approximately 600-donor mean appeared in an Asian-associated ancestry cluster in a later analysis.

PCR amplification relied on 60 Vbeta primers (plus 13 Jbeta primers). Repertoires were generated with immunoSEQ multiplex PCR, while TCRdb's copy carries only in-frame clones and drops some. The sample lists approximately 100,000 clones; 55% to 65% were seen once. Concerning this clone: What it binds is unknown.

This chain uses TRBV7-2 with TRBJ2-7; 7 positions agree with TRBD2. This receptor was identified in a man aged 30 to 45 in good health and CMV-seropositive. Material: PBMCs. CDR3 DNA: TGTGCCAGCAGCTTAGGTCTAGCGGACTCCTACGAGCAGTACTTC. Encoded protein: CASSLGLADSYEQYF.